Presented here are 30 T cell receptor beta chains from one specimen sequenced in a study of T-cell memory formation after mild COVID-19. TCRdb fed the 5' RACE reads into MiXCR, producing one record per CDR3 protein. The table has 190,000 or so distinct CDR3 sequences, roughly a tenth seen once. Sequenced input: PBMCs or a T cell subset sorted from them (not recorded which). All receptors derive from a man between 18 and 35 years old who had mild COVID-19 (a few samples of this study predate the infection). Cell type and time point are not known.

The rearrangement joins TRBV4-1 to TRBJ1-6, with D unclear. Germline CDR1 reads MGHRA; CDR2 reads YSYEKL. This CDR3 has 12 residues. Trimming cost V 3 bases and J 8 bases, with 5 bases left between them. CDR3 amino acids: CASSQEDSPLHF. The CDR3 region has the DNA TGCGCCAGCAGCCAGGAGGATTCACCCCTCCACTTT.

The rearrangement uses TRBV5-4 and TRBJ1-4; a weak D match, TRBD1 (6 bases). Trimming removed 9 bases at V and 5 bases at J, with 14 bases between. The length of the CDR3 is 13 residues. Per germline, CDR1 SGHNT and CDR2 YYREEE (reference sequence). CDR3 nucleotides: TGTGCCATGCAGCGGGGGCAGAATGAAAAACTGTTTTTT. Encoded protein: CAMQRGQNEKLFF.

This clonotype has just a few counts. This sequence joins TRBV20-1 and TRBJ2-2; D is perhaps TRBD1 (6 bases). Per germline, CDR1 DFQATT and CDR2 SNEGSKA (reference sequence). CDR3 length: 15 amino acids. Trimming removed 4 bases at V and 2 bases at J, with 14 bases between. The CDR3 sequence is CSATRSGHNTGELFF. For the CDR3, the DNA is TGCAGTGCTACACGATCGGGACACAACACCGGGGAGCTGTTTTTT.

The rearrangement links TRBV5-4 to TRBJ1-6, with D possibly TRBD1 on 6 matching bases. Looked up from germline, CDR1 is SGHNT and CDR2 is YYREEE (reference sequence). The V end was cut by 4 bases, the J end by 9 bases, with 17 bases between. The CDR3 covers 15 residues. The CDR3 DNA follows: TGTGCCAGCAGCCTGAAGGGGGTGTACATTTCACCCCTCCACTTT. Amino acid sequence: CASSLKGVYISPLHF.

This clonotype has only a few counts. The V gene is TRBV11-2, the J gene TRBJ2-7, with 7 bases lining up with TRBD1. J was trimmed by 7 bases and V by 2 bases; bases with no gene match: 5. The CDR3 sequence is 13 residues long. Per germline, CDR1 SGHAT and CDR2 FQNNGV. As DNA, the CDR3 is TGTGCCAGCAGCTTAAGTGACAGGGTGGAGCAGTACTTC. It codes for CASSLSDRVEQYF.

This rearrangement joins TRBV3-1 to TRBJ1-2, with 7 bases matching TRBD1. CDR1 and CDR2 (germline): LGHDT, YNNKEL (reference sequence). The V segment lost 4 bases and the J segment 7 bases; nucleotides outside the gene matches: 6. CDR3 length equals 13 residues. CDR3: CASSPTGDSGYTF. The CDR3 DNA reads TGTGCCAGCAGCCCTACAGGGGATAGTGGCTACACCTTC.

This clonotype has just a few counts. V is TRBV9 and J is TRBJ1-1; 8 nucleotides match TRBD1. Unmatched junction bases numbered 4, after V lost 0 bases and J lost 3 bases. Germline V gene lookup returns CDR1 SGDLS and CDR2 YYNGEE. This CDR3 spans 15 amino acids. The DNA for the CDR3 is TGTGCCAGCAGCGTAGTAGGGACAGGTGACACTGAAGCTTTCTTT. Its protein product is CASSVVGTGDTEAFF.

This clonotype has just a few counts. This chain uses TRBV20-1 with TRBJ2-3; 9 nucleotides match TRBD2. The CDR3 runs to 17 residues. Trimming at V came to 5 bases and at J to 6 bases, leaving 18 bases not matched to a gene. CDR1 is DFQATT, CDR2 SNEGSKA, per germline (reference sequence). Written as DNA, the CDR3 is TGCAGTGCTCCAATCTGGGGCTGGCGGGGGGGCCGGGATACGCAGTATTTT. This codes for CSAPIWGWRGGRDTQYF.

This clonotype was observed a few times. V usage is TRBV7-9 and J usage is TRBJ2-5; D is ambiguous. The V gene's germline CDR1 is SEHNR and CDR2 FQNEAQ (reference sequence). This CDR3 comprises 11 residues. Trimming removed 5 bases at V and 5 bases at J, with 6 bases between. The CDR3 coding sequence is TGTGCCAGCAGCATTAGCGAGACCCAGTACTTC. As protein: CASSISETQYF.

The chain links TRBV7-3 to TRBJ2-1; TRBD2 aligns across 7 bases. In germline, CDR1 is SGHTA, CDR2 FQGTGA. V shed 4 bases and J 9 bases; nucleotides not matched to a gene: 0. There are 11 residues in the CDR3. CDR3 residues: CASSSGGEQFF. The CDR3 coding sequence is TGTGCCAGCAGCTCGGGGGGTGAGCAGTTCTTC.

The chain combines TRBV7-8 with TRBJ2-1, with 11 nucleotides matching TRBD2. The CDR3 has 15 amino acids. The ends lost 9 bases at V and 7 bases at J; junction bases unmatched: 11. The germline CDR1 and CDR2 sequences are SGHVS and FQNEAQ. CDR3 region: CASTTSTSGGNEQFF. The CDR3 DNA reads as TGTGCCAGTACTACAAGTACTAGCGGGGGTAATGAGCAGTTCTTC.

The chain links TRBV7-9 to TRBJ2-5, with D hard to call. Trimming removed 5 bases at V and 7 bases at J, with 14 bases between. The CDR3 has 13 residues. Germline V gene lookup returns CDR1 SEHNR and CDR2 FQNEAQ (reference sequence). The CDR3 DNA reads TGTGCCAGCAGCCTGGGCGGCTCCGGGACCCAGTACTTC. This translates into CASSLGGSGTQYF.

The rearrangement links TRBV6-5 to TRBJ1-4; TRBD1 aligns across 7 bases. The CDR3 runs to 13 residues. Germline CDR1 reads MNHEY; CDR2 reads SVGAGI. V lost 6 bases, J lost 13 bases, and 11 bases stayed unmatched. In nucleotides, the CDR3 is TGTGCCAGCAGGACGATTGACAGGGAAGGACTGTTTTTT. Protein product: CASRTIDREGLFF.

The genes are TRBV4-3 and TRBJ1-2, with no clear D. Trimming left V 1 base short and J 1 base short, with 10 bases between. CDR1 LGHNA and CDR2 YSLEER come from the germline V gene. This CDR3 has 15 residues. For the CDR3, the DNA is TGCGCCAGCAGCCAAGGTCGGAGGCATAACTATGGCTACACCTTC. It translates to CASSQGRRHNYGYTF.

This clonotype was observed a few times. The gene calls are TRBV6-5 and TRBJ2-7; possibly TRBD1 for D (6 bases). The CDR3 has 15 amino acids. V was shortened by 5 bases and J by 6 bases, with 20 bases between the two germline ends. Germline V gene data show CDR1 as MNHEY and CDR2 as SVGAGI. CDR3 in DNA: TGTGCCAGCAGTCAAGGATACAGGGAGTACCGCGAGCAGTACTTC. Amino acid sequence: CASSQGYREYREQYF.

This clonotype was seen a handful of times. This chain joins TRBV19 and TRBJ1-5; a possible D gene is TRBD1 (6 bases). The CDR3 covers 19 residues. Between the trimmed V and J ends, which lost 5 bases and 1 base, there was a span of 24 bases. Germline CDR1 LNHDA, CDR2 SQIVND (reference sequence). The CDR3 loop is CASSPHTSTRGLSNQPQHF. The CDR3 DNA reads TGTGCCAGTAGTCCCCATACGAGTACCAGGGGACTCAGCAATCAGCCCCAGCATTTT.

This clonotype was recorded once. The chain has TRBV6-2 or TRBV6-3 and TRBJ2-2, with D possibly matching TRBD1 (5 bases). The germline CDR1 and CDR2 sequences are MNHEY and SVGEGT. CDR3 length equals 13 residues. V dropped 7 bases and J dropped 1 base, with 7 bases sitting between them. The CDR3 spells CASKQGNTGELFF. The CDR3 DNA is TGTGCCAGCAAGCAGGGGAACACCGGGGAGCTGTTTTTT.

The CDR3 is CASSYASGGVYTQYF. In nucleotides, the CDR3 is TGTGCCAGCAGTTACGCTAGCGGGGGGGTGTATACGCAGTATTTT. The V gene is TRBV7-2, the J gene TRBJ2-3, with TRBD2 identical over 12 bases. The germline gives CDR1 SGHTA, CDR2 FQGNSA. The length of the CDR3 is 15 residues. Unmatched junction bases numbered 8, after V lost 6 bases and J lost 7 bases.

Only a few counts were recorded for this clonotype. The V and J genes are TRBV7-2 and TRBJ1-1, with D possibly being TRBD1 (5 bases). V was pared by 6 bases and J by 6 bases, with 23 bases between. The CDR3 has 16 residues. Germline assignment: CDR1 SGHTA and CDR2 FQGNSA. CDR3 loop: CASRENWGRARAEAFF. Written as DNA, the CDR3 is TGTGCCAGCAGAGAAAACTGGGGCAGGGCTAGGGCTGAAGCTTTCTTT.

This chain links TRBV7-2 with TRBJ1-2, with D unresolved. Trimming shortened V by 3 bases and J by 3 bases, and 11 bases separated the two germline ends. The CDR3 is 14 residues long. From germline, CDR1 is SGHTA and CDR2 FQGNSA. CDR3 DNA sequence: TGTGCCAGCAGCTTCGGGGAAACCTACTATGGCTACACCTTC. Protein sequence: CASSFGETYYGYTF.

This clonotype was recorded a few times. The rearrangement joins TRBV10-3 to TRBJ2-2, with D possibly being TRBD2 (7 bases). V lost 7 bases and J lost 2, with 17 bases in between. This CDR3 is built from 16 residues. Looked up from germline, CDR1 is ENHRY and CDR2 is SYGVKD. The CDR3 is CAINGGGGSNTGELFF. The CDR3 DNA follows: TGTGCCATCAATGGGGGCGGGGGATCTAACACCGGGGAGCTGTTTTTT.

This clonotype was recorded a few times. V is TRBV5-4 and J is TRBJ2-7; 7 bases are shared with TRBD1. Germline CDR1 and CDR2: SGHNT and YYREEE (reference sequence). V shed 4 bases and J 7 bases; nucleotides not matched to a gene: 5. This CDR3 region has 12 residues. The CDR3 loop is CASSVQGREQYV. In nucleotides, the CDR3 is TGTGCCAGCAGCGTACAGGGGCGGGAGCAGTACGTC.

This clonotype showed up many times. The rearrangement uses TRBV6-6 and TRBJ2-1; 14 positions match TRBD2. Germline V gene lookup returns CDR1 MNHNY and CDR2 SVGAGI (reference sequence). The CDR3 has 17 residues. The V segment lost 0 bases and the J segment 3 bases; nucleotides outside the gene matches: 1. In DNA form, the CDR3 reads TGTGCCAGCAGTTACTCGGGACTAGCGGGGGTCTACAATGAGCAGTTCTTC. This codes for CASSYSGLAGVYNEQFF.

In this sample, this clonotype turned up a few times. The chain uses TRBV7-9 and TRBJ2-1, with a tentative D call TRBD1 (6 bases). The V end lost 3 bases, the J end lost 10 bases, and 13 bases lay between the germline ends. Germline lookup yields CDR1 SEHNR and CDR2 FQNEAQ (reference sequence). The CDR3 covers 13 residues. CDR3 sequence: CASSFTSGQEQFF. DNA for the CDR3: TGTGCCAGCAGCTTTACCTCCGGACAGGAGCAGTTCTTC.

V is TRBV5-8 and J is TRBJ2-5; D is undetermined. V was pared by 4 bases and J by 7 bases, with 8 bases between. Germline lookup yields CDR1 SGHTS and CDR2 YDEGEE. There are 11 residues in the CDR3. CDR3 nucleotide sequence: TGTGCCAGCAGCAATGAAGGGACCCAGTACTTC. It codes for CASSNEGTQYF. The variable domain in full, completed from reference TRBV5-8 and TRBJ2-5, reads EAGVTQSPTHLIKTRGQQATLRCSPISGHTSVYWYQQALGLGLQFLLWYDEGEERNRGNFPPRFSGRQFPNYSSELNVNALELEDSALYLCASSNEGTQYFGPGTRLLVL.

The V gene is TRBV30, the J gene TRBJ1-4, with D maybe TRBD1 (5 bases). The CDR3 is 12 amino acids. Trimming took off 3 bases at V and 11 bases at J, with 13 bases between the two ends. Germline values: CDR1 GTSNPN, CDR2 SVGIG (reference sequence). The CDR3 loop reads CAWRGGDSKLFF. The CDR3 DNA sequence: TGTGCCTGGAGGGGGGGGGACTCCAAACTGTTTTTT. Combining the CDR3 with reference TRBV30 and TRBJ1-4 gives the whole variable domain SQTIHQWPATLVQPVGSPLSLECTVEGTSNPNLYWYRQAAGRGLQLLFYSVGIGQISSEVPQNLSASRPQDRQFILSSKKLLLSDSGFYLCAWRGGDSKLFFGSGTQLSVL.

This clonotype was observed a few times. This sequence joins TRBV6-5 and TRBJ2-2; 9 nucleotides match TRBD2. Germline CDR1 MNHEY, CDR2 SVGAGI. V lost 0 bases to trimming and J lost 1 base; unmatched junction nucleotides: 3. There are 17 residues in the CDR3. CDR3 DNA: TGTGCCAGCAGTTACTCGAGACTAGCGGAGAACACCGGGGAGCTGTTTTTT. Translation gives CASSYSRLAENTGELFF.

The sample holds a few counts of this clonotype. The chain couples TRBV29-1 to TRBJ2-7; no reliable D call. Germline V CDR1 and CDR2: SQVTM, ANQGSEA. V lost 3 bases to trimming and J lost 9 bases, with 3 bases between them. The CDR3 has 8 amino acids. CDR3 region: CSVDMQYV. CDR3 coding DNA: TGCAGCGTTGATATGCAGTACGTC.

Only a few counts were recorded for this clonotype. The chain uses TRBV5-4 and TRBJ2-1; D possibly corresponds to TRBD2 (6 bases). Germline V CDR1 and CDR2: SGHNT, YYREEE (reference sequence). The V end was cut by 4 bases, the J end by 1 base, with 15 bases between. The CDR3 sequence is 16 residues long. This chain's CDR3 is CASSGGTSASYNEQFF. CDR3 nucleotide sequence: TGTGCCAGCAGCGGGGGGACTTCTGCATCCTACAATGAGCAGTTCTTC.

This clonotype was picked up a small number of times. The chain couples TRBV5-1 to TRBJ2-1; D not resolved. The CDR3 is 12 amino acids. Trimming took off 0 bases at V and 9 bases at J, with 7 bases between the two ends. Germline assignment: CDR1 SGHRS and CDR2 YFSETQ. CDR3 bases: TGCGCCAGCAGCTTGGCCGCTGCTGAGCAGTTCTTC. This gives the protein CASSLAAAEQFF.